The entry below describes one T cell receptor beta chain. What it binds is unknown. The sample is drawn from a study of esophageal squamous cell carcinoma under preoperative chemotherapy. Study-level results: Paclitaxel-nedaplatin therapy caused immediate, substantial clonotype frequency changes.

Each CDR3 protein is one row after TCRdb ran MiXCR on the PCR reads. The sample has about 32,000 distinct CDR3 sequences, around 50% seen once. Specified time point: after preoperative PTX-NDP chemotherapy. Paclitaxel-nedaplatin chemotherapy was given to patients ahead of their surgery. CDR3 length equals 16 residues. CDR1 and CDR2 from the germline V gene are SGHVS and FQNEAQ. The sample was acquired from a patient given preoperative chemotherapy. The chain couples TRBV7-8 to TRBJ2-4; 8 nucleotides agree with TRBD2. This TCR derives from a human donor with esophageal squamous cell carcinoma. The donor label of this sample is uncertain. CDR3 coding DNA: TGTGCGTGCAGCAACCTGGGGCGGGGGGCCAAAAACACGCAGTACTTC. Encoded protein: CACSNLGRGAKNTQYF.